What follows are 4 T cell receptor beta chains derived from one specimen sequenced in a study of OX40 agonist ivuxolimab in advanced cancers. Profiled with immunoSEQ multiplex PCR; TCRdb holds only in-frame clones, not every one. The sample records about 80,000 clones, about 90% being singletons. The specimen comprised CD4+ or CD8+ T cells sorted from blood, sampled in a trial of the OX40 agonist ivuxolimab. Receptor source: an adult with an advanced solid tumor such as melanoma, head and neck, liver or kidney cancer.

The V gene is TRBV9, the J gene TRBJ1-1; 9 nucleotides match TRBD1. The CDR3 has 16 residues. The V segment lost 3 bases and the J segment 3 bases; nucleotides outside the gene matches: 9. Germline V gene data show CDR1 as SGDLS and CDR2 as YYNGEE. Here the CDR3 DNA reads TGTGCCAGCAGCGGAGAGGGACAGGGACGGTACACTGAAGCTTTCTTT. This codes for CASSGEGQGRYTEAFF.

The chain carries TRBV5-6 and TRBJ2-7; a weak D match, TRBD1 (7 bases). The V end was cut by 4 bases, the J end by 6 bases, with 11 bases between. CDR1 is SGHDT, CDR2 YYEEEE, per germline. The CDR3 runs 12 residues. The CDR3 loop reads CASSDQGGEQYF. The CDR3 bases are TGTGCCAGCAGCGATCAGGGGGGCGAGCAGTACTTC.

The chain employs TRBV7-8 and TRBJ2-7, with 8 bases fitting TRBD2. Losses at the gene ends were 2 bases for V and 2 bases for J; bases not matched to a gene: 11. The CDR3 covers 17 residues. The V gene's germline CDR1 is SGHVS and CDR2 FQNEAQ. As DNA, the CDR3 is TGTGCCAGCAGCTTATATATGATTACTAGCGGAACCTACGAGCAGTACTTC. Amino acids: CASSLYMITSGTYEQYF.

The chain couples TRBV11-2 to TRBJ2-5; 8 nucleotides line up with TRBD2. Germline trimming cut 7 bases from V and 1 base from J; bases unmatched to any gene: 2. In germline, CDR1 is SGHAT, CDR2 FQNNGV. The CDR3 has 13 amino acids. The CDR3 nucleotides are TGTGCCAGCATGGGACTAGTCCAAGAGACCCAGTACTTC. Its translation is CASMGLVQETQYF.